This record covers a single T cell receptor (beta chain). These data belong to a study of blood T cells in healthy people across ages. The CDR3 spans 21 residues. Germline V lookup: CDR1 SGHRS, CDR2 YFSETQ. J gave up 11 bases and V 0 bases, and 31 bases lay outside the gene matches. The authors ran a second PCR of about 7 to 11 cycles using a sample-barcoded 5' primer and a J-beta primer mix. MiXCR was run by TCRdb on the 5' RACE reads, yielding one entry per CDR3 protein. Altogether hundreds of thousands of distinct CDR3 sequences are present, approximately 53% being singletons, with the ten largest covering roughly two fifths.

Sequenced: blood. This clonotype was obtained from a man aged 80 or over in good health. The chain couples TRBV5-1 to TRBJ2-5; 7 bases align to TRBD2. In DNA form, the CDR3 reads TGCGCCAGCAGCTTGGGACGCGGACGACGCGGGCTAGCGGACATAAACAATGAGCAGTACTTC. It is translated as CASSLGRGRRGLADINNEQYF.